This TCR beta chain was sequenced for a study of T-cell memory formation after mild COVID-19. General study points: The SARS-CoV-2 specificity of second-wave clones reaching peak at day 37 remained unverified.

Worth noting for this clonotype: Its antigen remains unidentified.

TCRdb recomputed calls from the 5' RACE reads with MiXCR, one row per CDR3 protein. The data hold more than 110,000 distinct CDR3 sequences, with roughly 13% observed a single time. CDR1 is MGHRA, CDR2 YSYEKL, per germline. V lost 0 bases, J lost 1 base, and 6 bases lay in between. CDR3 size: 14 residues. Sequencing used PBMCs or a T cell subset sorted from them (not recorded which). The chain recombines TRBV4-1 with TRBJ2-5; no clear D gene. This TCR came from an adult woman who had mild COVID-19 (a few samples of this study predate the infection). Cell type and time point are not known. The CDR3 is CASSQDQLQETQYF. As DNA, the CDR3 is TGCGCCAGCAGCCAAGATCAACTCCAAGAGACCCAGTACTTC.